The 3 T cell receptor beta chains given below trace back to one sample, sequenced in a study of CD8+ T cells in alopecia areata. Extracted RNA was reverse transcribed into cDNA, the sequencing template. Produced via immunoSEQ multiplex PCR; TCRdb's table is partial and in-frame only. The profile shows fewer than 350,000 clones, about 62% of them singletons. Specified treatment: oral pan-JAK inhibitor, 5-10 mg twice daily. Specimen: CD4+ T cells sorted from blood, collected at week 24, from a patient treated with tofacitinib. The source is a human donor with alopecia areata.

This chain connects TRBV27 to TRBJ1-6; D uncertain. CDR3 length equals 16 residues. Deletions cut 2 bases from V and 7 bases from J, with 15 bases between. The germline V gene encodes CDR1 MNHEY and CDR2 SMNVEV (reference sequence). The chain's CDR3 is CASSLTAVRANSPLHF. As DNA, the CDR3 is TGTGCCAGCAGTTTAACGGCCGTTCGGGCCAATTCACCCCTCCACTTT.

The chain employs TRBV2 and TRBJ1-5, with D tentatively TRBD1 (5 bases). CDR1 is SNHLY, CDR2 FYNNEI, per germline. The CDR3 is 14 amino acids. V was pared by 1 base and J by 5 bases, with 9 bases between. This chain's CDR3 is CASSEGGKDQPQHF. Written as DNA, the CDR3 is TGTGCCAGCAGTGAAGGGGGGAAGGATCAGCCCCAGCATTTT.

V and J are TRBV19 and TRBJ2-3; 7 bases align to TRBD1. V lost 4 bases to trimming and J lost 4 bases; unmatched junction nucleotides: 8. The CDR3 runs 15 residues. Germline V gene lookup returns CDR1 LNHDA and CDR2 SQIVND (reference sequence). CDR3 DNA: TGTGCCAGTAGTACCAATCGACAGGGCCCAGATACGCAGTATTTT. This encodes CASSTNRQGPDTQYF.